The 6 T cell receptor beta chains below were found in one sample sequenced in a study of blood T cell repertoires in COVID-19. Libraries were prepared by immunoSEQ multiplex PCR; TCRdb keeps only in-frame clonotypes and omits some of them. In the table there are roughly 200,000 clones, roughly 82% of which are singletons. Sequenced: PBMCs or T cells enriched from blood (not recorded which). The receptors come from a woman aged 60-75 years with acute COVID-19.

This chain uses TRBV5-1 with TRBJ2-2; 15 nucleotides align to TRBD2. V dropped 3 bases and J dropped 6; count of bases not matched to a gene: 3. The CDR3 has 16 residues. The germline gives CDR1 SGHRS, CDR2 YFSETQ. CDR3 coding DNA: TGCGCCAGCAGCTGGACTAGCGGGAGGGCAGCCGGGGAGCTGTTTTTT. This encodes CASSWTSGRAAGELFF.

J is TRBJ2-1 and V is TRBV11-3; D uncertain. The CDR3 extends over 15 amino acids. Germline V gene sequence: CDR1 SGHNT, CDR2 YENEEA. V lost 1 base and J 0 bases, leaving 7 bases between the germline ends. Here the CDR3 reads CASSLGPSSYNEQFF. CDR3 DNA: TGTGCCAGCAGCTTAGGCCCGAGCTCCTACAATGAGCAGTTCTTC.

The CDR3 loop is CASSWSTGGEQFF. The CDR3, as DNA: TGTGCCAGCAGCTGGTCGACAGGCGGTGAGCAGTTCTTC. J is TRBJ2-1 and V is TRBV5-6; the D gene is possibly TRBD1 (6 bases). CDR1 and CDR2 (germline): SGHDT, YYEEEE. The CDR3 sequence is 13 residues long. Trimming left V 3 bases short and J 9 bases short, with 13 bases between.

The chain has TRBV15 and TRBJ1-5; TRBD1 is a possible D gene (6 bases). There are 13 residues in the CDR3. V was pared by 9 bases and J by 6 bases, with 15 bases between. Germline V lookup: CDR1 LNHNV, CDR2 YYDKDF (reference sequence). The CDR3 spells CATTDSNLQPQHF. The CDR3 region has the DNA TGTGCCACTACGGACAGCAACCTTCAGCCCCAGCATTTT. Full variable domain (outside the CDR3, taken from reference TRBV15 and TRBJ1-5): DAMVIQNPRYQVTQFGKPVTLSCSQTLNHNVMYWYQQKSSQAPKLLFHYYDKDFNNEADTPDNFQSRRPNTSFCFLDIRSPGLGDTAMYLCATTDSNLQPQHFGDGTRLSIL.

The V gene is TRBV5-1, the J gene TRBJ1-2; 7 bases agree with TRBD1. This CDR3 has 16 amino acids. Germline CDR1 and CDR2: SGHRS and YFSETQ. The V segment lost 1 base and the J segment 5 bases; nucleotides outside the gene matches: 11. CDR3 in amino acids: CASSLRSGGIGYGYTF. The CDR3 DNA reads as TGCGCCAGCAGCTTGCGGTCAGGGGGGATTGGATATGGCTACACCTTC.

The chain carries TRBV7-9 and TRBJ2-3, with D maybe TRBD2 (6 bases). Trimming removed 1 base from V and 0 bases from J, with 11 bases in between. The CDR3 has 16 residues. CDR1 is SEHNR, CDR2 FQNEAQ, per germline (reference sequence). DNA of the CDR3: TGTGCCAGCAGCTTAGTCGGCGGGACTAGCACAGATACGCAGTATTTT. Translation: CASSLVGGTSTDTQYF. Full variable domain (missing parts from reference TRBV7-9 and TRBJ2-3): DTGVSQNPRHKITKRGQNVTFRCDPISEHNRLYWYRQTLGQGPEFLTYFQNEAQLEKSRLLSDRFSAERPKGSFSTLEIQRTEQGDSAMYLCASSLVGGTSTDTQYFGPGTRLTVL.